One and the same sample provided the 19 T cell receptor beta chains below, sequenced in a study of beta chain features in type 1 diabetes. Findings and caveats of the study: There was a moderate but significant shortening of TCRB CDR3s in all four CD4+ subsets of Type 1 diabetes patients.

Sequencing targeted expressed TCRB transcripts, as all isolated RNA had been reverse transcribed. Profiling relied on immunoSEQ multiplex PCR, and the TCRdb table lists in-frame clones only, not all of them. Of approximately 170,000 clones listed, 7.8% are singletons. For these TCRs, the target antigens are not known. The specimen sequenced was central memory CD4+ T cells from blood. All receptors derive from a woman in her thirties or forties with type 1 diabetes.

This clone came up a few times. This sequence joins TRBV28 and TRBJ2-7; 10 nucleotides agree with TRBD1. J gave up 7 bases and V 6 bases, and 9 bases lay outside the gene matches. CDR3 length: 14 residues. Germline values: CDR1 MDHEN, CDR2 SYDVKM. CDR3 in amino acids: CASSRQGALREQYF. CDR3 DNA: TGTGCCAGCAGCCGACAGGGGGCTCTTCGGGAGCAGTACTTC.

V usage is TRBV10-3 and J usage is TRBJ2-1, with D unresolved. The V end was cut by 4 bases, the J end by 3 bases, with 7 bases between. Germline V CDR1 and CDR2: ENHRY, SYGVKD. This CDR3 is built from 13 residues. DNA for the CDR3: TGTGCCATCAGTGGTAAACACTACAATGAGCAGTTCTTC. Its protein is CAISGKHYNEQFF.

This clone was observed a handful of times. This rearrangement joins TRBV6-5 to TRBJ2-1; 7 nucleotides line up with TRBD1. CDR1 and CDR2 (germline): MNHEY, SVGAGI. V lost 5 bases to trimming and J lost 1 base; unmatched junction nucleotides: 2. CDR3 length: 14 amino acids. The CDR3 DNA reads as TGTGCCAGCAGTGCGACAGGGTCCTACAATGAGCAGTTCTTC. It specifies CASSATGSYNEQFF.

This clone was seen a handful of times. This chain connects TRBV5-1 to TRBJ2-2, with 11 bases matching TRBD1. Germline V lookup: CDR1 SGHRS, CDR2 YFSETQ. The J segment lost 5 bases and the V segment lost 4 bases, leaving 13 bases of the junction unmatched. The CDR3 length is 18 residues. Here the CDR3 reads CASSTGFGQGALTGELFF. In nucleotides, the CDR3 is TGCGCCAGCAGCACCGGTTTCGGACAGGGGGCTCTAACCGGGGAGCTGTTTTTT.

CDR3 sequence (DNA): TGCGCCAGCAGCTCAGGGTCCAGGGGGGAGACCCAGTACTTC. Translated: CASSSGSRGETQYF. V and J are TRBV5-1 and TRBJ2-5; the match to TRBD1 covers 7 bases. After removal of 3 bases from V and 5 bases from J, the junction contained 7 bases not matched to a gene. Germline-derived CDR1 and CDR2 are SGHRS and YFSETQ. This CDR3 contains 14 residues.

The table lists this clone with a few counts. J is TRBJ2-7 and V is TRBV11-2; possible D gene TRBD1, 6 bases. The germline V and J ends were trimmed by 5 bases and 3 bases, with 20 bases remaining between them. CDR1 is SGHAT, CDR2 FQNNGV, per germline. The CDR3 extends over 16 amino acids. CDR3 protein: CASSPLSGQDSYEQYF. In DNA form, the CDR3 reads TGTGCCAGCAGCCCTCTGTCCGGCCAGGACAGCTACGAGCAGTACTTC.

The chain recombines TRBV5-1 with TRBJ2-7; 10 bases are shared with TRBD1. The germline V gene has CDR1 SGHRS and CDR2 YFSETQ. This CDR3 has 15 residues. Trimming took 3 bases from V and 6 from J; bases not matched to a gene: 9. Here the CDR3 reads CASSSGDRGLREQYF. The CDR3 bases are TGCGCCAGCAGCTCCGGGGACAGGGGTTTGCGCGAGCAGTACTTC.

This clone was found a few times. The CDR3 DNA is TGTGCCAGCAGCCCTACTCTAGCGGGGGGCTTTCCCTACGAGCAGTACTTC. It specifies CASSPTLAGGFPYEQYF. The genes are TRBV7-2 and TRBJ2-7, with TRBD2 identical over 11 bases. This CDR3 spans 17 amino acids. With 5 bases clipped from V and 2 bases from J, the junction kept 11 bases outside the gene matches. From germline, CDR1 is SGHTA and CDR2 FQGNSA. The full variable domain, its missing parts supplied by reference TRBV7-2 and TRBJ2-7, is GAGVSQSPSNKVTEKGKDVELRCDPISGHTALYWYRQSLGQGLEFLIYFQGNSAPDKSGLPSDRFSAERTGGSVSTLTIQRTQQEDSAVYLCASSPTLAGGFPYEQYFGPGTRLTVT.

In this sample, this clone turned up a few times. The rearrangement joins TRBV18 to TRBJ2-7; tentatively, D is TRBD2 (5 bases). Germline V lookup: CDR1 KGHSH, CDR2 LQKENI. The V and J ends lost 2 bases and 4 bases respectively, with 15 bases between them. The CDR3 is made up of 15 amino acids. The CDR3 DNA is TGTGCCAGCTCACCATCCAGCGGTCCGACTTACGAGCAGTACTTC. Protein product: CASSPSSGPTYEQYF.

This clone has only one observation. This sequence joins TRBV28 and TRBJ2-5, with D maybe TRBD2 (5 bases). The germline V gene has CDR1 MDHEN and CDR2 SYDVKM. The CDR3 sequence is 15 residues long. V lost 7 bases and J 5 bases, leaving 20 bases between the germline ends. The CDR3 sequence is CASIPGGHRMETQYF. CDR3 in DNA: TGTGCCAGCATCCCCGGCGGGCACCGCATGGAGACCCAGTACTTC. Full variable domain (outside the CDR3, taken from reference TRBV28 and TRBJ2-5): DVKVTQSSRYLVKRTGEKVFLECVQDMDHENMFWYRQDPGLGLRLIYFSYDVKMKEKGDIPEGYSVSREKKERFSLILESASTNQTSMYLCASIPGGHRMETQYFGPGTRLLVL.

This clone appeared many times. The rearrangement joins TRBV28 to TRBJ1-5, with a possible D match to TRBD1 (5 bases). Trimming took 11 bases from V and 4 from J, leaving 12 bases between them. The germline V gene has CDR1 MDHEN and CDR2 SYDVKM. This CDR3 region has 12 residues. CDR3 sequence reads: CASLGGNQPQHF. CDR3 bases: TGTGCCTCCCTGGGGGGGAATCAGCCCCAGCATTTT.

This clone was found many times. The CDR3 coding sequence is TGTGCCAGCAACCGGGACTATGGCTACACCTTC. Translated, it gives CASNRDYGYTF. The V gene is TRBV28, the J gene TRBJ1-2; D ambiguous. Germline-derived CDR1 and CDR2 are MDHEN and SYDVKM. This CDR3 spans 11 amino acids. V lost 7 bases to trimming and J lost 3 bases, with 6 bases between them.

This clone has a handful of counts. The rearrangement links TRBV7-9 to TRBJ2-7, with TRBD2 matching 8 bases. This CDR3 comprises 14 residues. The J segment lost 6 bases and the V segment lost 5 bases, leaving 9 bases of the junction unmatched. Per germline, CDR1 SEHNR and CDR2 FQNEAQ (reference sequence). The CDR3 nucleotides are TGTGCCAGCAGCGTCCCCGCGGGGGGTAGCGAGCAGTACTTC. Its translation: CASSVPAGGSEQYF.

The chain links TRBV5-4 to TRBJ2-1, with TRBD2 matching 9 bases. CDR1 and CDR2 (germline): SGHNT, YYREEE (reference sequence). V shed 0 bases, J shed 11 bases, and the junction held 9 bases outside the gene matches. The CDR3 runs to 15 residues. The CDR3 DNA reads as TGTGCCAGCAGCTTGGATGGCGGGGGGGCTGGGAAGCAGTTCTTC. Translation gives CASSLDGGGAGKQFF.

The gene calls are TRBV5-1 and TRBJ2-1; D is perhaps TRBD2 (5 bases). With 4 bases removed from V and 8 bases from J, the gap between germline ends came to 16 bases. The CDR3 has 14 amino acids. From germline, CDR1 is SGHRS and CDR2 YFSETQ. CDR3 DNA: TGCGCCAGCAGCACCAACCCTCCGGGGTATGAGCAGTTCTTC. Translation gives CASSTNPPGYEQFF.

V and J are TRBV5-1 and TRBJ2-3; 7 bases are shared with TRBD1. Unmatched junction bases numbered 12, after V lost 3 bases and J lost 2 bases. CDR3 length: 17 residues. Germline values: CDR1 SGHRS, CDR2 YFSETQ. Here the CDR3 DNA reads TGCGCCAGCAGCTACCCAAAAACAGGGGATACCACAGATACGCAGTATTTT. Amino acids: CASSYPKTGDTTDTQYF.

This clone has a handful of counts. This chain connects TRBV4-3 to TRBJ1-2; weak D call: TRBD1 (5 bases). Trimming removed 0 bases at V and 4 bases at J, with 12 bases between. Germline V lookup: CDR1 LGHNA, CDR2 YSLEER. This CDR3 region has 15 residues. CDR3 DNA: TGCGCCAGCAGCCAAGAAATCAGGGCCTCCTATGGCTACACCTTC. This encodes CASSQEIRASYGYTF.

For this clone: The identical CDR3 is also encoded by other nucleotide sequences in the sample. The CDR3 sequence is CASSVGQGPNQPQHF. The DNA of the CDR3 is TGCGCCAGCAGCGTAGGACAGGGGCCCAATCAGCCCCAGCATTTT. The V gene is TRBV5-1, the J gene TRBJ1-5; 9 bases map to TRBD1. CDR1 is SGHRS, CDR2 YFSETQ, per germline. With 4 bases clipped from V and 3 bases from J, the junction kept 5 bases outside the gene matches. The CDR3 contains 15 residues.

This chain links TRBV10-3 with TRBJ2-5, with TRBD2 identical over 7 bases. The V gene's germline CDR1 is ENHRY and CDR2 SYGVKD. J gave up 2 bases and V 10 bases, and 16 bases lay outside the gene matches. The CDR3 is made up of 16 amino acids. The CDR3 DNA is TGTGCCACCGAGAGCTCATTCAGCGGGGCTCAAGAGACCCAGTACTTC. The encoded protein is CATESSFSGAQETQYF.